What follows describes a single T cell receptor (beta chain). This specimen comes from a study of OX40 agonist ivuxolimab in advanced cancers. Method: immunoSEQ multiplex PCR; TCRdb's copy keeps in-frame clones and lacks some. The table includes more than 50,000 clones, more than 70% detected once. Trimming at V came to 6 bases and at J to 7 bases, leaving 9 bases not matched to a gene. The germline CDR1 and CDR2 sequences are MNHNS and SASEGT. The CDR3 has 15 amino acids. The specimen comprised CD4+ or CD8+ T cells sorted from blood, sampled in a trial of the OX40 agonist ivuxolimab. This receptor was taken from an adult with an advanced solid tumor such as melanoma, head and neck, liver or kidney cancer. V and J are TRBV6-1 and TRBJ1-5; 10 bases map to TRBD1. CDR3 protein: CASRLTGGSGQPQHF. The DNA of the CDR3 is TGTGCCAGCAGGTTGACAGGGGGCAGTGGACAGCCCCAGCATTTT.